Below are 11 T cell receptor beta chains sequenced from a single sample in a study of T cells in Graves' hyperthyroidism and ophthalmopathy (dated by TCRdb to between 2018 and 2020). The library was prepared using multiplex PCR. Instrument used: Illumina HiSeq 2000. The TCR beta CDR3 regions were amplified from the RNA transcripts. The TCR CDR3 was subjected to a first round of RT-PCR using the HTBI primer set and the Qiagen OneStep RT-PCR kit. The raw public reads went through TCRdb reprocessing: fastp at Q25, MiXCR clone calling, in-frame beta chains kept. Each entry merges the rows of one CDR3 protein and shows their most common DNA and genes. Within this sample are about 640,000 distinct CDR3 sequences, with 20% to 25% of them counted one time only. The ten most abundant clones make up more than 30% of the sample. Source material: blood. All receptors derive from a man in his thirties or forties with Graves' ophthalmopathy.

This clonotype was seen only a few times. V and J are TRBV19 and TRBJ1-2; tentatively, D is TRBD1 (6 bases). CDR3 length: 13 amino acids. Trimming removed 6 bases at V and 2 bases at J, with 10 bases between. The germline CDR1 and CDR2 sequences are LNHDA and SQIVND (reference sequence). CDR3 sequence reads: CASRHRANYGYTF. The CDR3 nucleotides are TGTGCCAGTAGGCACAGGGCCAACTATGGCTACACCTTC.

This clonotype was seen more than once but under ten times. The chain recombines TRBV20-1 with TRBJ1-6, with D unclear. CDR3 length: 10 residues. Trimming removed 6 bases at V and 3 bases at J, with 0 bases between. Germline values: CDR1 DFQATT, CDR2 SNEGSKA (reference sequence). The CDR3 DNA sequence: TGCAGTGCCTATAATTCACCCCTCCACTTT. It yields the protein CSAYNSPLHF.

This clonotype was counted many times. The gene calls are TRBV29-1 and TRBJ1-1; D is unclear. Germline V gives CDR1 SQVTM, CDR2 ANQGSEA. The V gene lost 2 bases and the J gene lost 11 bases, with 15 bases spanning the gap. CDR3 size: 12 residues. The CDR3 loop is CSVESPNGRAFF. DNA for the CDR3: TGCAGCGTTGAATCCCCAAACGGGAGGGCTTTCTTT.

This clonotype was counted a few times. This chain joins TRBV6-2 or TRBV6-3 and TRBJ1-1; D is unresolved. The CDR3 totals 12 residues. The ends were cut back, 8 bases at V and 0 bases at J, with 7 bases in the middle. Looked up from germline, CDR1 is MNHEY and CDR2 is SVGEGT. The CDR3 bases are TGTGCCAGCCGGATTATGAACACTGAAGCTTTCTTT. Translating it yields CASRIMNTEAFF.

In its sample, this clonotype was seen many times. J is TRBJ2-1 and V is TRBV12-3 or TRBV12-4; TRBD2 agrees at 10 bases. J lost 9 bases, V lost 3 bases, and 8 bases had no gene match. The CDR3 sequence is 15 residues long. CDR3 in amino acids: CASSFLAGDSGEQFF. CDR3 sequence (DNA): TGTGCCAGCAGTTTCCTAGCGGGAGATTCGGGTGAGCAGTTCTTC.

The chain links TRBV2 to TRBJ1-3, with D maybe TRBD1 (5 bases). The CDR3 consists of 15 residues. The germline V and J ends were trimmed by 1 base and 2 bases, with 9 bases remaining between them. Per the germline V gene, CDR1 is SNHLY and CDR2 is FYNNEI. This chain's CDR3 is CASSEEGITGNTIYF. In nucleotides, the CDR3 is TGTGCCAGCAGTGAAGAGGGGATCACTGGAAACACCATATATTTT.

This rearrangement joins TRBV5-1 to TRBJ2-5; D perhaps matches TRBD2 (6 bases). Germline V CDR1 and CDR2: SGHRS, YFSETQ. The CDR3 sequence is 17 residues long. Deletions cut 0 bases from V and 0 bases from J, with 15 bases between. The CDR3 bases are TGCGCCAGCAGCTTGGCCAAGGCAGGGACTTACCAAGAGACCCAGTACTTC. Its protein is CASSLAKAGTYQETQYF. The whole variable domain, filled in from reference TRBV5-1 and TRBJ2-5, reads KAGVTQTPRYLIKTRGQQVTLSCSPISGHRSVSWYQQTPGQGLQFLFEYFSETQRNKGNFPGRFSGRQFSNSRSEMNVSTLELGDSALYLCASSLAKAGTYQETQYFGPGTRLLVL.

This clonotype turned up a few times. The chain combines TRBV7-2 with TRBJ2-7, with D maybe TRBD1 (6 bases). Germline-derived CDR1 and CDR2 are SGHTA and FQGNSA. V was trimmed by 2 bases and J by 3 bases, leaving 14 bases between them. The CDR3 has 15 residues. The CDR3, as DNA: TGTGCCAGCAGCTTATCTGGATTAGGGGGCTACGAGCAGTACTTC. It specifies CASSLSGLGGYEQYF.

This rearrangement joins TRBV20-1 to TRBJ2-6; 9 bases match TRBD1. V trimming: 5 bases; J trimming: 3 bases; junction bases outside the gene matches: 5. CDR3 length: 15 amino acids. Germline V gene lookup returns CDR1 DFQATT and CDR2 SNEGSKA (reference sequence). This CDR3 reads CSARGTGNGANVLTF. Written as DNA, the CDR3 is TGCAGTGCTCGGGGGACAGGGAATGGGGCCAACGTCCTGACTTTC.

The V gene is TRBV24-1, the J gene TRBJ2-3; 13 nucleotides agree with TRBD2. Germline CDR1 reads KGHDR; CDR2 reads SFDVKD. V dropped 7 bases and J dropped 2; count of bases not matched to a gene: 11. This CDR3 has 18 amino acids. This chain's CDR3 is CATSFPGLAGSPTDTQYF. The CDR3 DNA follows: TGTGCCACCAGCTTCCCGGGACTAGCGGGATCCCCCACAGATACGCAGTATTTT.

This clonotype has ten or more counts. A junction end diverges from the germline sequence, so it may reflect a read error. The chain is built from TRBV5-1 and TRBJ1-5; 7 bases map to TRBD1. The CDR3 is made up of 14 amino acids. Looked up from germline, CDR1 is SGHRS and CDR2 is YFSETQ. The CDR3 nucleotides are TGTGCCAGCAGTCCGCGGACAGGTAGTCAGCCCCAGCATTTT. This codes for CASSPRTGSQPQHF.